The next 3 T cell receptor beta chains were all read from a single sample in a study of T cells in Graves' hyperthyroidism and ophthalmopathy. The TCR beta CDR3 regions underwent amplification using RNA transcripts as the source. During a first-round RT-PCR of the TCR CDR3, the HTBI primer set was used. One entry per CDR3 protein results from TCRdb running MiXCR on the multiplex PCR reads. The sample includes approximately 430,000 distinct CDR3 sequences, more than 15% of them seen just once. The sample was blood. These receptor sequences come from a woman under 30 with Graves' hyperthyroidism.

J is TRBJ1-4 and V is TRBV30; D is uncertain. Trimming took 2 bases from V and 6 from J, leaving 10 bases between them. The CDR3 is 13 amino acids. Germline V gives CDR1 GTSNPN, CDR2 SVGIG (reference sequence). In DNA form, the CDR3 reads TGTGCCTGGAGTCCAGACAACGATGAAAAACTGTTTTTT. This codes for CAWSPDNDEKLFF.

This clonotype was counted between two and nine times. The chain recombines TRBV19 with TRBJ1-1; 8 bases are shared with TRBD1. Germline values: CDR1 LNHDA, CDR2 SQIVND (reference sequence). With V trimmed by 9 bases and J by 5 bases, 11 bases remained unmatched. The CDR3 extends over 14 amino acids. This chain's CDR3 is CASRIDRGRTEAFF. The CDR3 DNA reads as TGTGCCAGCCGCATTGACAGGGGCAGAACTGAAGCTTTCTTT.

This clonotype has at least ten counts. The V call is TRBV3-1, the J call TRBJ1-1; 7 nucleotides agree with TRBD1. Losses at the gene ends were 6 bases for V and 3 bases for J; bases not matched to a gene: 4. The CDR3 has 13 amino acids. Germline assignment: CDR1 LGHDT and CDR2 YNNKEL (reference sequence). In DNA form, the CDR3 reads TGTGCCAGCAGTAATCAGGGGGACACTGAAGCTTTCTTT. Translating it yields CASSNQGDTEAFF. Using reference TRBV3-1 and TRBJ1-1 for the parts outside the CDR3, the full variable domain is DTAVSQTPKYLVTQMGNDKSIKCEQNLGHDTMYWYKQDSKKFLKIMFSYNNKELIINETVPNRFSPKSPDKAHLNLHINSLELGDSAVYFCASSNQGDTEAFFGQGTRLTVV.